These 30 T cell receptor beta chains came from one sample sequenced in a study. TCRdb re-derived calls from the RT-PCR reads in MiXCR, one entry per CDR3 protein. This table holds more than 600,000 distinct CDR3 sequences, 12% to 15% found once. The sequenced sample consisted of memory CD4+ T cells from blood. These receptors were obtained from a female donor in good health, serving as a healthy control.

This clonotype was counted many times. This rearrangement joins TRBV29-1 to TRBJ1-6; D call uncertain. Germline V gene sequence: CDR1 SQVTM, CDR2 ANQGSEA. The CDR3 is 13 residues long. V was shortened by 4 bases and J by 5 bases, with 9 bases between the two germline ends. Here the CDR3 reads CSVATGDNSPLHF. CDR3 nucleotides: TGCAGCGTTGCGACGGGAGATAATTCACCCCTCCACTTT.

This clonotype came up many times. The chain employs TRBV4-2 and TRBJ2-1; 14 nucleotides agree with TRBD2. The V segment lost 1 base and the J segment 16 bases; nucleotides outside the gene matches: 12. The CDR3 consists of 16 residues. Looked up from germline, CDR1 is LGHNA and CDR2 is YNFKEQ. The CDR3 spells CASSQGEGTSGRGCFF. The CDR3 region has the DNA TGTGCCAGCAGCCAAGGGGAGGGGACTAGCGGGAGAGGTTGCTTCTTC.

This rearrangement joins TRBV20-1 to TRBJ2-1; 7 bases fit TRBD2. V trimming: 1 base; J trimming: 7 bases; junction bases outside the gene matches: 7. This CDR3 region has 14 residues. Germline V gene data show CDR1 as DFQATT and CDR2 as SNEGSKA (reference sequence). CDR3 residues: CSARGGGSGNEQFF. CDR3 DNA sequence: TGCAGTGCTAGAGGGGGCGGGAGCGGGAATGAGCAGTTCTTC.

This clonotype was counted ten times or more. The chain recombines TRBV20-1 with TRBJ1-6; D possibly corresponds to TRBD1 (5 bases). From germline, CDR1 is DFQATT and CDR2 SNEGSKA (reference sequence). The V end lost 3 bases, the J end lost 6 bases, and 6 bases lay between the germline ends. The CDR3 runs to 12 residues. The CDR3 DNA reads TGCAGTGCTAGGAGGGGTAATTCACCCCTCCACTTT. Residues: CSARRGNSPLHF.

This clonotype has a count of ten or more. This sequence joins TRBV6-5 and TRBJ2-7; no clear D. This CDR3 has 17 amino acids. Trimming removed 2 bases at V and 0 bases at J, with 17 bases between. CDR1 is MNHEY, CDR2 SVGAGI, per germline. As DNA, the CDR3 is TGTGCCAGCAGTTACCGGTCCGTCGGCACCCACTCCTACGAGCAGTACTTC. Amino acids: CASSYRSVGTHSYEQYF.

This clonotype was counted many times. This chain links TRBV7-9 with TRBJ2-1; D perhaps matches TRBD2 (5 bases). The germline CDR1 and CDR2 sequences are SEHNR and FQNEAQ (reference sequence). The V and J ends lost 1 base and 0 bases respectively, with 7 bases between them. The CDR3 totals 15 residues. CDR3 loop: CASSLERGSYNEQFF. The CDR3 DNA reads as TGTGCCAGCAGCTTAGAACGGGGCTCCTACAATGAGCAGTTCTTC.

The chain is built from TRBV5-1 and TRBJ2-5, with TRBD1 identical over 9 bases. The CDR3 is 15 amino acids. J was trimmed by 5 bases and V by 4 bases; bases with no gene match: 9. CDR1 is SGHRS, CDR2 YFSETQ, per germline. The CDR3 nucleotides are TGCGCCAGCAGCACTTTGACAGGGGGAGAGGAGACCCAGTACTTC. It translates to CASSTLTGGEETQYF.

The chain carries TRBV12-3 or TRBV12-4 and TRBJ1-4; 10 positions match TRBD1. CDR3 length: 15 residues. Trimming at V came to 5 bases and at J to 3 bases, leaving 3 bases not matched to a gene. The DNA of the CDR3 is TGTGCCAGCAGTCACGGACAGGGGGCTAATGAAAAACTGTTTTTT. Translated: CASSHGQGANEKLFF.

For this clonotype: The junction differs from germline at one of its ends, possibly a read error. The chain joins TRBV7-9 to TRBJ2-2; D may match TRBD1 or TRBD2 (5 bases each). The CDR3 is 16 residues long. Germline loops: CDR1 SEHNR, CDR2 FQNEAQ (reference sequence). For the CDR3, the DNA is TGTGTCAGCAGCTTATACATGGGGGTTGTAGCCGGGGAGCTGTTTTTT. Amino acids: CVSSLYMGVVAGELFF.

The table lists this clonotype with many counts. V is TRBV29-1 and J is TRBJ1-5; 10 nucleotides align to TRBD1. The germline V gene has CDR1 SQVTM and CDR2 ANQGSEA. J gave up 4 bases and V 4 bases, and 1 base lay outside the gene matches. This CDR3 is 13 amino acids long. Here the CDR3 reads CSVGTGGNQPQHF. DNA of the CDR3: TGCAGCGTTGGGACAGGGGGAAATCAGCCCCAGCATTTT.

In its sample, this clonotype was seen many times. The gene calls are TRBV9 and TRBJ2-7; D remains unclear. This CDR3 spans 12 amino acids. V lost 0 bases and J 1 base, leaving 2 bases between the germline ends. Germline V CDR1 and CDR2: SGDLS, YYNGEE. The CDR3 DNA follows: TGTGCCAGCAGCGTAGATTCCTACGAGCAGTACTTC. It encodes CASSVDSYEQYF.

This clonotype has a handful of counts. The V and J genes are TRBV27 and TRBJ2-1, with 12 bases identical to TRBD2. With 8 bases clipped from V and 2 bases from J, the junction kept 1 base outside the gene matches. The germline CDR1 and CDR2 sequences are MNHEY and SMNVEV (reference sequence). This CDR3 spans 14 amino acids. CDR3 protein: CASLAGGTYNEQFF. As DNA, the CDR3 is TGTGCCAGCCTAGCGGGAGGGACCTACAATGAGCAGTTCTTC.

The CDR3 spells CATSRDLASGSVDEQFF. In nucleotides, the CDR3 is TGTGCCACCAGCAGAGATTTGGCTAGCGGGAGTGTCGATGAGCAGTTCTTC. The V call is TRBV15, the J call TRBJ2-1; 10 bases map to TRBD2. The CDR3 spans 17 residues. V lost 0 bases, J lost 8 bases, and 10 bases stayed unmatched. Germline V lookup: CDR1 LNHNV, CDR2 YYDKDF (reference sequence).

The sample holds a few counts of this clonotype. This chain joins TRBV28 and TRBJ2-5; D could derive from TRBD1 or TRBD2 (5 bases each). The CDR3 spans 14 residues. Trimming took off 5 bases at V and 1 base at J, with 11 bases between the two ends. The germline CDR1 and CDR2 sequences are MDHEN and SYDVKM. CDR3 in DNA: TGTGCCAGCAGTCCGGGACGCCGCCAAGAGACCCAGTACTTC. Protein sequence: CASSPGRRQETQYF.

This clonotype was recorded at least ten times. The chain joins TRBV4-1 to TRBJ1-5; perhaps TRBD1 as D (6 bases). The germline CDR1 and CDR2 sequences are MGHRA and YSYEKL. Trimming removed 4 bases at V and 13 bases at J, with 17 bases between. There are 13 residues in the CDR3. CDR3 loop: CASSPGEDRGQHF. The CDR3 bases are TGCGCCAGCAGCCCAGGGGAGGATCGCGGACAGCATTTT.

The chain has TRBV7-2 and TRBJ2-1; TRBD2 aligns across 12 bases. With V trimmed by 5 bases and J by 10 bases, 6 bases remained unmatched. Germline V gene lookup returns CDR1 SGHTA and CDR2 FQGNSA. The CDR3 totals 14 residues. CDR3 DNA: TGTGCCAGCAGCCGGACTAGCGGGACCTGGGAGCAGTTCTTC. As protein: CASSRTSGTWEQFF.

The V call is TRBV25-1, the J call TRBJ2-7, with D maybe TRBD1 (5 bases). V lost 0 bases and J lost 5, with 14 bases in between. CDR3 size: 15 residues. CDR1 MGHDK and CDR2 SYGVNS come from the germline V gene. CDR3 amino acids: CASSEYFAGRDEQYF. Written as DNA, the CDR3 is TGTGCCAGCAGTGAATATTTCGCAGGGCGCGACGAGCAGTACTTC.

V usage is TRBV6-5 and J usage is TRBJ1-1; D unresolved. Trimming shortened V by 0 bases and J by 3 bases, and 11 bases separated the two germline ends. Germline V gene lookup returns CDR1 MNHEY and CDR2 SVGAGI. There are 15 residues in the CDR3. CDR3 DNA: TGTGCCAGCAGTTACTCAAGCACCACATACACTGAAGCTTTCTTT. Its translation: CASSYSSTTYTEAFF.

This clonotype was seen at least ten times. V and J are TRBV10-3 and TRBJ2-2, with D uncertain. The CDR3 has 14 residues. With 0 bases removed from V and 5 bases from J, the gap between germline ends came to 7 bases. The V gene's germline CDR1 is ENHRY and CDR2 SYGVKD. The CDR3 sequence is CAISESVQTGELFF. The CDR3 DNA sequence: TGTGCCATCAGTGAGTCGGTACAGACCGGGGAGCTGTTTTTT.

This clonotype was counted between two and nine times. This chain uses TRBV6-1 with TRBJ2-7; D perhaps matches TRBD2 (6 bases). Germline loops: CDR1 MNHNS, CDR2 SASEGT. V lost 6 bases, J lost 1 base, and 13 bases lay in between. The CDR3 has 14 amino acids. The CDR3 protein is CASRDLAESYEQYF. Written as DNA, the CDR3 is TGTGCCAGCAGGGATTTAGCGGAATCCTACGAGCAGTACTTC.

The chain is built from TRBV6-5 and TRBJ1-1, with D possibly being TRBD1 (6 bases). V lost 7 bases and J 2 bases, leaving 14 bases between the germline ends. The CDR3 is 14 residues long. Germline values: CDR1 MNHEY, CDR2 SVGAGI. CDR3 nucleotide sequence: TGTGCCAGCACCCTTACAGGGTCCAACACTGAAGCTTTCTTT. Its translation: CASTLTGSNTEAFF.

This clonotype has only a few counts. V is TRBV20-1 and J is TRBJ2-7, with 13 bases aligning to TRBD2. The CDR3 has 19 residues. Germline values: CDR1 DFQATT, CDR2 SNEGSKA (reference sequence). V was clipped by 0 bases and J by 6 bases; unmatched bases: 17. CDR3 DNA sequence: TGCAGTGCTAGAGATCTCCGGACTAGCGGGGGCCAGGCGGAGGGCGAGCAGTACTTC. This codes for CSARDLRTSGGQAEGEQYF.

This clonotype was found a few times. V and J are TRBV7-2 and TRBJ2-2; 8 nucleotides align to TRBD2. CDR3 size: 15 residues. The V and J ends lost 5 bases and 6 bases, in that order; junction bases with no gene match: 8. Per the germline V gene, CDR1 is SGHTA and CDR2 is FQGNSA. Here the CDR3 DNA reads TGTGCCAGCAGCCGGGGGACTAGTTACGCCGGGGAGCTGTTTTTT. It codes for CASSRGTSYAGELFF.

The J gene is TRBJ2-3, the V gene TRBV12-3 or TRBV12-4; 12 nucleotides align to TRBD1. Trimming cost V 4 bases and J 4 bases; bases outside gene matches: 6. CDR3 size: 16 residues. CDR3 residues: CASSSGQGARADTQYF. The CDR3 nucleotides are TGTGCCAGCAGTTCGGGACAGGGGGCGAGAGCAGATACGCAGTATTTT.

This clonotype has at least ten counts. This chain connects TRBV18 to TRBJ2-7, with D maybe TRBD1 (7 bases). Trimming removed 6 bases at V and 3 bases at J, with 21 bases between. The CDR3 length is 16 residues. Looked up from germline, CDR1 is KGHSH and CDR2 is LQKENI. The CDR3 nucleotides read TGTGCCAGCTCGCCCTATGCCGGCGGGGACAGCTACGAGCAGTACTTC. The encoded protein is CASSPYAGGDSYEQYF.

The rearrangement joins TRBV21-1 to TRBJ2-3; the table's D call of TRBD1 was not tested on the DNA. TRBV21-1 is listed as a pseudogene. The CDR3 contains 14 residues. CDR3 amino acids: CASSKFQGPDTQYF. The CDR3 DNA follows: TGTGCCAGCAGCAAATTTCAGGGGCCAGATACGCAGTATTTT.

Many counts were recorded for this clonotype. The V gene is TRBV29-1, the J gene TRBJ2-2; D possibly corresponds to TRBD1 (5 bases). The CDR3 is made up of 12 amino acids. V was shortened by 4 bases and J by 4 bases, with 7 bases between the two germline ends. The germline V gene has CDR1 SQVTM and CDR2 ANQGSEA. The CDR3 region has the DNA TGCAGCGTTGGCAGGGCCACCGGGGAGCTGTTTTTT. Translated, it gives CSVGRATGELFF.

Points on this clonotype: At one of its ends the junction is not consistent with the germline gene, which may arise from a read error. The chain has TRBV7-7 and TRBJ1-5, with D perhaps TRBD1 (6 bases). The CDR3 is 13 amino acids. Germline CDR1 reads SSHAT; CDR2 reads FNYEAQ (reference sequence). Here the CDR3 reads CASNWGGQQPQHF. CDR3 bases: TGTGCTAGCAACTGGGGGGGGCAACAGCCCCAGCATTTT. The variable domain in full, with the rest retrieved from reference TRBV7-7 and TRBJ1-5, is GAGVSQSPRYKVTKRGQDVTLRCDPISSHATLYWYQQALGQGPEFLTYFNYEAQPDKSGLPSDRFSAERPEGSISTLTIQRTEQRDSAMYRCASNWGGQQPQHFGDGTRLSIL.

The sample holds a few counts of this clonotype. The rearrangement uses TRBV9 and TRBJ2-1; unclear D gene. Trimming pared 0 bases from V and 3 bases from J, leaving 7 bases between. Germline loops: CDR1 SGDLS, CDR2 YYNGEE. CDR3 size: 14 residues. The chain's CDR3 is CASSVALNYNEQFF. The CDR3 DNA is TGTGCCAGCAGCGTAGCTCTAAACTACAATGAGCAGTTCTTC.

This sequence joins TRBV4-2 and TRBJ1-2, with 10 positions matching TRBD1. CDR1 and CDR2 from the germline V gene are LGHNA and YNFKEQ. V shed 4 bases, J shed 1 base, and the junction held 9 bases outside the gene matches. The CDR3 is 17 residues long. The DNA for the CDR3 is TGTGCCAGCAGCCTTCACTCCGGGACAGGGGATAACTATGGCTACACCTTC. As protein: CASSLHSGTGDNYGYTF.